This T cell receptor (beta chain) was sequenced during a study of beta chain features in type 1 diabetes. Broader study findings: A moderate, significant TCRB CDR3 shortening appeared in type 1 diabetes across four CD4+ subsets.

The table lists this clone with a few counts. The antigen remains undetermined. Germline V gene sequence: CDR1 SGHRS, CDR2 YFSETQ. Trimming shortened V by 0 bases and J by 6 bases, and 11 bases separated the two germline ends. This CDR3 contains 14 residues. As every portion of the isolated RNA was reverse transcribed, the sequencing read expressed TCRB transcripts. The table came from immunoSEQ multiplex PCR; TCRdb's copy has only in-frame clones and leaves some out. The table records about 170,000 clones, approximately 8.1% of them present only once. The specimen sequenced was central memory CD4+ T cells from blood. The receptor was isolated from a man aged 18 to 30 with type 1 diabetes. The chain carries TRBV5-1 and TRBJ2-3; D gene ambiguous. The CDR3 sequence is CASSLGELVDTQYF. DNA for the CDR3: TGCGCCAGCAGCTTGGGAGAGTTGGTGGATACGCAGTATTTT.